A selection of T cell receptor beta chains follows, all from one sample in a study of CD8 T cells in ankylosing spondylitis. In TCRdb, the 5' RACE reads were re-called with MiXCR into one record per CDR3 protein. The sample holds 290,000 or so distinct CDR3 sequences, under 25% seen once. Sequencing was done on a sample of blood, either unsorted or a sorted T cell fraction (not recorded which). Source of these receptors: a female donor with ankylosing spondylitis or in good health (not recorded which). CDR3s include the opening cysteine and the closing phenylalanine or tryptophan. The D gene is left open where the match is weak. Expanded clones get a size class; other rows say once, few or many, or leave the size out.

>TRBJ1-2|14|TRBD1|-|TRBV7-2
TGTGCCAGCAGCTTAGGCCCAGGGGGTCAAGGCTACACCTTC
CASSLGPGGQGYTF
>TRBJ2-1|15|TRBD2|-|TRBV20-1
TGCAGTGCTAGAGCCCCAGCGGGAGAATCGGGTGAGCAGTTCTTC
CSARAPAGESGEQFF
>TRBJ2-5|15|-|-|TRBV7-3
TGTGCCAGCAGCTTAACCGGGACTCACCAAGAGACCCAGTACTTC
CASSLTGTHQETQYF
>TRBJ1-2|12|TRBD1|few|TRBV20-1
TGCAGTGCTAGTGGGACAGCCGTTGGCTACACCTTC
CSASGTAVGYTF
>TRBJ1-5|13|TRBD1|few|TRBV6-2/TRBV6-3
TGTGCCAGCAGCCGACAGGGACGCCAGCCCCAGCATTTT
CASSRQGRQPQHF
>TRBJ2-1|15|-|-|TRBV7-2
TGTGCCAGCAGTTTAGACGGCGGAGCCTACAATGAGCAGTTCTTC
CASSLDGGAYNEQFF
>TRBJ1-5|12|-|few|TRBV7-2
TGTGCCAGCAGCCTACCGGGGCAGCCCCAGCATTTT
CASSLPGQPQHF
>TRBJ2-7|16|-|many|TRBV6-1
TGTGCCAGCAGCTTTCGGAGGGGGGGCGCAACCTACGAGCAGTACTTC
CASSFRRGGATYEQYF
>TRBJ2-3|13|TRBD1|few|TRBV7-7
TGTGCTAGCGGACAGGGACCCACAGATACGCAGTATTTT
CASGQGPTDTQYF
>TRBJ2-7|14|-|-|TRBV13
TGTGCCAGCAGCTTAAAGGTCGGGAGTTACGAGCAGTACTTC
CASSLKVGSYEQYF
>TRBJ2-1|15|TRBD1|-|TRBV6-5
TGTGCCAGCAGTTACTTCCCTGACAGGGGAGATGAGCAGTTCTTC
CASSYFPDRGDEQFF
>TRBJ2-1|12|TRBD2|-|TRBV20-1
TGCAGTGCCCAGCGGGGAAACAATGAGCAGTTCTTC
CSAQRGNNEQFF
>TRBJ2-4|14|-|-|TRBV7-2
TGTGCCAGCAGCAGACGAGAAGCCAAAAACATTCAGTACTTC
CASSRREAKNIQYF
>TRBJ2-7|15|TRBD1|-|TRBV10-2
TGCGCCAGCAGGGGACAGGGCCCTATCTCCTACGAGCAGTACTTC
CASRGQGPISYEQYF
>TRBJ2-1|19|TRBD2|-|TRBV20-1
TGCAGTGCTAGAGACTGGCAAGGAACCACTAGCGGGAGGTACAATGAGCAGTTCTTC
CSARDWQGTTSGRYNEQFF
>TRBJ2-1|16|TRBD2|-|TRBV5-5
TGTGCCAGCAGCGTATTACTAGCGGGAGGTTACAATGAGCAGTTCTTC
CASSVLLAGGYNEQFF
>TRBJ2-3|13|-|many|TRBV29-1
TGCAGCGTTAATAGCGGTTTCACAGATACGCAGTATTTT
CSVNSGFTDTQYF
>TRBJ1-2|13|-|-|TRBV19
TGTGCCAGTACCTCTCAGGCGGGAGGTGGCTACACCTTC
CASTSQAGGGYTF
>TRBJ1-5|14|-|few|TRBV30
TGTGCCTGGAAGGGGGACAACAGCAATCAGCCCCAGCATTTT
CAWKGDNSNQPQHF
>TRBJ1-1|17|-|-|TRBV6-5
TGTGCCAGCAGTTACTCTGGGGGCGCGGAGATGAACACTGAAGCTTTCTTT
CASSYSGGAEMNTEAFF
>TRBJ2-7|13|TRBD1|few|TRBV24-1
TGTGCCACCAGCCCCCCGACAGGGGCCGAGCAGTACTTC
CATSPPTGAEQYF
>TRBJ1-5|16|TRBD1|few|TRBV12-3/TRBV12-4
TGTGCCAGCAGTCCTCTCGGACAGGGAAGGAATCAGCCCCAGCATTTT
CASSPLGQGRNQPQHF
>TRBJ1-1|14|TRBD1|few|TRBV20-1
TGCAGTGCTTCGGGACAGGGGAAATACACTGAAGCTTTCTTT
CSASGQGKYTEAFF
>TRBJ1-1|15|TRBD1|many|TRBV7-3
TGTGCCAGCAGCAAGGACCCACAGGGGTGGACTGAAGCTTTCTTT
CASSKDPQGWTEAFF
>TRBJ2-1|17|TRBD2|few|TRBV5-1
TGCGCCAGCAACCCGCTAACTAGCGGGAATTGGGTCAATGAGCAGTTCTTC
CASNPLTSGNWVNEQFF
>TRBJ2-7|14|-|-|TRBV4-3
TGCGCCAGCAGCCAAGACACGGTCTCCTACGAGCAGTACTTC
CASSQDTVSYEQYF
>TRBJ1-5|13|-|many|TRBV6-5
TGTGCCAGCAGTTCTAGGGGCACGGGGCCCCAGCATTTT
CASSSRGTGPQHF
>TRBJ2-1|16|TRBD2|-|TRBV9
TGTGCCAGCAGCGTAGCTGTAGGACCGGGGGGAGGGGAGCAGTTCTTC
CASSVAVGPGGGEQFF
>TRBJ1-3|17|-|few|TRBV18
TGTGCCAGCTCACCACGGTCGGGGGAAGGGTCTGGAAACACCATATATTTT
CASSPRSGEGSGNTIYF
>TRBJ1-2|14|-|few|TRBV6-2/TRBV6-3
TGTGCCAGCATGCGGAGGAGGGATGACTATGGCTACACCTTC
CASMRRRDDYGYTF
>TRBJ2-7|16|-|few|TRBV6-1
TGTGCCAGCAGTCCCCTGACAGGCCTTAGCTCCTACGAGCAGTACTTC
CASSPLTGLSSYEQYF
>TRBJ2-7|16|TRBD1|-|TRBV28
TGTGCCAGCAGTTCGACAGGGGTGCGGGACCCCTACGAGCAGTACTTC
CASSSTGVRDPYEQYF
>TRBJ2-1|15|-|-|TRBV12-3/TRBV12-4
TGTGCCAGCTCCCTAAGTAGCGGCACCTACAATGAGCAGTTCTTC
CASSLSSGTYNEQFF
>TRBJ2-7|12|-|many|TRBV10-2
TGCGCCAGCAGTGAGGCCCTCTACGAGCAGTACTTC
CASSEALYEQYF
>TRBJ1-1|13|-|few|TRBV12-3/TRBV12-4
TGTGCCAGCAACCTAGGCGGCGGGGCGGAAGCTTTCTTT
CASNLGGGAEAFF
>TRBJ2-5|15|-|few|TRBV9
TGTGCCAGCAGCCCCAACGGAGGGCCTTGGGAGACCCAGTACTTC
CASSPNGGPWETQYF
>TRBJ2-2|13|-|few|TRBV5-1
TGCGCCAGCAGAACCTCTGGGGCTGGGGAGCTGTTTTTT
CASRTSGAGELFF
>TRBJ1-1|15|-|-|TRBV6-5
TGTGCCAGCAGTCCCGAAAGGGTAGCGGACACTGAAGCTTTCTTT
CASSPERVADTEAFF
>TRBJ1-4|13|TRBD1|few|TRBV5-6
TGTGCCAGCAGCTGGGACAGGACGGAAAAACTGTTTTTT
CASSWDRTEKLFF
>TRBJ2-1|14|-|-|TRBV5-8
TGTGCCAGCAGGGAGCGGAGCTACTACAATGAGCAGTTCTTC
CASRERSYYNEQFF
>TRBJ2-5|19|TRBD2|few|TRBV6-4
TGTGCCAGCAGTCCTATAGGGGGGACTAGCAGTTTGTACCAAGAGACCCAGTACTTC
CASSPIGGTSSLYQETQYF
>TRBJ2-1|17|TRBD1|few|TRBV29-1
TGCAGCGCCAACCGGGGACAGGGGGCGTGGGGATACAATGAGCAGTTCTTC
CSANRGQGAWGYNEQFF
>TRBJ2-1|16|-|many|TRBV7-2
TGTGCCAGCAGCACCCGTCGTAGTAGCGGCTACAATGAGCAGTTCTTC
CASSTRRSSGYNEQFF
>TRBJ2-3|12|-|few|TRBV20-1
TGCAGTGCTAGAATTGGGAGGCGGACGCAGTATTTT
CSARIGRRTQYF
>TRBJ2-1|13|-|-|TRBV21-1
TGTGCCAGCAGGGGCCTAAGCCACAATGAGCAGTTCTTC
CASRGLSHNEQFF
>TRBJ2-2|15|-|few|TRBV20-1
TGCAGTGCAGCGCGGACAAGGGGGTTAGGTGGGGAGCTGTTTTTT
CSAARTRGLGGELFF
>TRBJ2-1|14|-|few|TRBV5-1
TGCGCCAGCAGCCTAGGGACAGCGGGTAATGAGCAGTTCTTC
CASSLGTAGNEQFF
>TRBJ1-2|14|-|many|TRBV18
TGTGCCAGCTCACCAGCGCAGGGTAACTATGGCTACACCTTC
CASSPAQGNYGYTF
>TRBJ2-6|14|-|few|TRBV9
TGTGCCAGCAGCTTCGGACAGGGGGCCAACGTCCTGACTTTC
CASSFGQGANVLTF
>TRBJ1-5|16|TRBD1|few|TRBV18
TGTGCCAGCTCTCCCACCCAAGACAGGGCTTATCAGCCCCAGCATTTT
CASSPTQDRAYQPQHF
>TRBJ2-5|16|-|-|TRBV11-2
TGTGCCAGCAGCCTTTTTAGTCTGGGTTTACGAGAGACCCAGTACTTC
CASSLFSLGLRETQYF
>TRBJ2-1|15|TRBD2|many|TRBV11-2
TGTGCCAGCAGGTCGCGGGAGCCAACGAAACGGAAGCAGTTCTTC
CASRSREPTKRKQFF